This T cell receptor beta chain was captured by sequencing in a study of T cell responses to AZD1222 COVID-19 vaccine. Note on this clone: The antigen remains unidentified.

Profiled with immunoSEQ multiplex PCR; TCRdb holds only in-frame clones, not every one. The sample holds about 76,000 clones; 90% are singletons and the top ten take 4.2%. From germline, CDR1 is LNHDA and CDR2 SQIVND (reference sequence). CDR3 size: 15 residues. V was pared by 0 bases and J by 3 bases, with 9 bases between. General observations from the study: The study reported that nearly half of spike-specific TCRs target unmutated variant regions. Compared with day 0, the breadth and depth of the Spike-specific TCR repertoire rose significantly after two doses of AZD1222. Donors, mostly white British, included more females; clonal diversity was possibly underestimated.

The chain couples TRBV19 to TRBJ1-5; D is perhaps TRBD1 (6 bases). This sequence was found in an adult in good health. The sample here was peripheral blood, taken on day 0 of AZD1222 vaccination. The CDR3 protein is CASSIDGQINQPQHF. The CDR3 region has the DNA TGTGCCAGTAGTATAGACGGACAGATCAATCAGCCCCAGCATTTT. Looking up the rest from reference TRBV19 and TRBJ1-5 gives the full variable domain: DGGITQSPKYLFRKEGQNVTLSCEQNLNHDAMYWYRQDPGQGLRLIYYSQIVNDFQKGDIAEGYSVSREKKESFPLTVTSAQKNPTAFYLCASSIDGQINQPQHFGDGTRLSIL.